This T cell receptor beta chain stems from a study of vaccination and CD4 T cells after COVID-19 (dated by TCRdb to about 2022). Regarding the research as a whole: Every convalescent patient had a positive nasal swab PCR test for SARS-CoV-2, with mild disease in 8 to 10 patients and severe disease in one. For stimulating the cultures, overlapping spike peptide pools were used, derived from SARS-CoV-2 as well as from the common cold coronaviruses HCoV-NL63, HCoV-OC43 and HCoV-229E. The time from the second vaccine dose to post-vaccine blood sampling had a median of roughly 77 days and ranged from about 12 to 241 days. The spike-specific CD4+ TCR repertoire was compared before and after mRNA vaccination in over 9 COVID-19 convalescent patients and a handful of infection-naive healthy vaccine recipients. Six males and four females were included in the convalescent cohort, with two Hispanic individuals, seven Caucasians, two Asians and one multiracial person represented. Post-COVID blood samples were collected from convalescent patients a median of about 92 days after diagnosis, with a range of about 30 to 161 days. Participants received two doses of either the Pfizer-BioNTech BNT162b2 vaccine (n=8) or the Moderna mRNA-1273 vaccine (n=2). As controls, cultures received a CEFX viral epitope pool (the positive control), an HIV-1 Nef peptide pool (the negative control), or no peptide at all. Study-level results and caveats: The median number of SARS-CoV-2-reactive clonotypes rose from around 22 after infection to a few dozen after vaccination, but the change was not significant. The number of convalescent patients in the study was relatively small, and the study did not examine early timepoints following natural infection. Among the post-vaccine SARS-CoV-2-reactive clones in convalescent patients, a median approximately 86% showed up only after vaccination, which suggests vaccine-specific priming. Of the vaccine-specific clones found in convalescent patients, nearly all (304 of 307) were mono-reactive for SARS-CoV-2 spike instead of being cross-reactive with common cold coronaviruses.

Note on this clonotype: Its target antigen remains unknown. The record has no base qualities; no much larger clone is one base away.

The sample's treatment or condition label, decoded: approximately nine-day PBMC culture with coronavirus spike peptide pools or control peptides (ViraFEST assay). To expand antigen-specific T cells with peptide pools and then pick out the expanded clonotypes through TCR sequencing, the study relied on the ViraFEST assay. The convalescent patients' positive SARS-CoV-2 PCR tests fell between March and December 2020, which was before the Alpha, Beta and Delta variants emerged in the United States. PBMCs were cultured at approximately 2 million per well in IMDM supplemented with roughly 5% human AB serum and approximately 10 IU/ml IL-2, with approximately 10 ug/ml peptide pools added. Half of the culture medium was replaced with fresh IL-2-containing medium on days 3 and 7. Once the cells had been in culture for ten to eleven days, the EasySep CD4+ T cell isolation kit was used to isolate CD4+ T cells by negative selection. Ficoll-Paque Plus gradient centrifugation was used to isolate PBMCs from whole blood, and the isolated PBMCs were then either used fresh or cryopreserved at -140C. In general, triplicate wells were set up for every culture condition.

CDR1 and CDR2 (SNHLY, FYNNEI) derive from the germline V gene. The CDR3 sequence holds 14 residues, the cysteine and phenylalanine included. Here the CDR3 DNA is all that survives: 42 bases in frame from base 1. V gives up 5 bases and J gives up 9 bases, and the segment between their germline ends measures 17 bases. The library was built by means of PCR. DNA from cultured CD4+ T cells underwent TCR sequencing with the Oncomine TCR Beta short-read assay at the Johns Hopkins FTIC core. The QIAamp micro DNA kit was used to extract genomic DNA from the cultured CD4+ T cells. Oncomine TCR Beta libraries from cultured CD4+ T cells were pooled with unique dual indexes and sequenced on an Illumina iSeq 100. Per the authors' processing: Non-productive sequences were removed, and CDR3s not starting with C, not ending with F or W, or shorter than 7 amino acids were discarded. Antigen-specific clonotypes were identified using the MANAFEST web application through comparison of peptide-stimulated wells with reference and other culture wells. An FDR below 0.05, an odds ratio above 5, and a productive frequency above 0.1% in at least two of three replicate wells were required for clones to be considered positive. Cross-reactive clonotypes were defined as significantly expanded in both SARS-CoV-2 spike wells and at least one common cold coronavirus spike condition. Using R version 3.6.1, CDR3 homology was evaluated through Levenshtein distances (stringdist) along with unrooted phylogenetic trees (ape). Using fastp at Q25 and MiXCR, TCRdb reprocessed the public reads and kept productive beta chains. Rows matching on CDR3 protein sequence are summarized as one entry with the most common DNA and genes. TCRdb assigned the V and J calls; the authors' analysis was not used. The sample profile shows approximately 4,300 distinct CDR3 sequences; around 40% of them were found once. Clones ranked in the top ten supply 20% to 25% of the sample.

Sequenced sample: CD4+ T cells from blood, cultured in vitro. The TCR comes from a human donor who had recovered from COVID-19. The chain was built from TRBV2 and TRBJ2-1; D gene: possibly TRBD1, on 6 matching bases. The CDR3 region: CASSPRASQGEQFF. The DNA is TGTGCCAGCAGTCCACGTGCCTCACAGGGTGAGCAGTTCTTC.